Shown below are 17 T cell receptor beta chains from a single sample sequenced in a study of long-term antiretroviral therapy in people with HIV. Running of the v3.0 immunoSEQ assay took place at survey level. Profiled with immunoSEQ multiplex PCR; TCRdb holds only in-frame clones, not every one. The sample includes roughly 34,000 clones, 94% of them seen just once. The sample was unsorted PBMCs, taken around 5.4 years after starting antiretroviral therapy. These receptors were collected from a woman between 50 and 59 years old with HIV.

The J gene is TRBJ2-1, the V gene TRBV19, with D perhaps being TRBD1 or TRBD2 (5 bases each). Germline V gene lookup returns CDR1 LNHDA and CDR2 SQIVND (reference sequence). The CDR3 runs 14 residues. V was shortened by 1 base and J by 8 bases, with 12 bases between the two germline ends. DNA for the CDR3: TGTGCCAGTAGTATAGCGGGGCTAGGAGATGAGCAGTTCTTC. This sequence encodes CASSIAGLGDEQFF.

This sequence joins TRBV10-3 and TRBJ2-7; D call uncertain. This CDR3 comprises 14 residues. Trimming shortened V by 6 bases and J by 2 bases, and 14 bases separated the two germline ends. CDR1 ENHRY and CDR2 SYGVKD come from the germline V gene. The DNA of the CDR3 is TGTGCCATCAGCGACCCAAGGTTCCCCTACGAGCAGTACTTC. Its translation: CAISDPRFPYEQYF.

This chain joins TRBV5-4 and TRBJ2-1; unclear D gene. This CDR3 is 15 amino acids long. Germline lookup yields CDR1 SGHNT and CDR2 YYREEE (reference sequence). V lost 0 bases and J 0 bases, leaving 7 bases between the germline ends. The chain's CDR3 is CASSLGTLSYNEQFF. DNA of the CDR3: TGTGCCAGCAGCTTGGGCACCCTCTCCTACAATGAGCAGTTCTTC.

The rearrangement joins TRBV6-1 to TRBJ2-1, with 8 nucleotides matching TRBD1. CDR3 length: 16 amino acids. The V and J ends lost 3 bases and 8 bases, in that order; junction bases with no gene match: 12. CDR1 and CDR2 (germline): MNHNS, SASEGT. The CDR3 sequence is CASSDHPGQAVHEQFF. CDR3 DNA sequence: TGTGCCAGCAGTGATCACCCGGGACAGGCCGTCCATGAGCAGTTCTTC.

The J gene is TRBJ2-4, the V gene TRBV19; a weak D match, TRBD2 (5 bases). V was trimmed by 2 bases and J by 1 base, leaving 9 bases between them. CDR3 length: 15 residues. Germline V gene sequence: CDR1 LNHDA, CDR2 SQIVND (reference sequence). CDR3 nucleotides: TGTGCCAGTAGTATACTACCGGGGGCCAAAAACATTCAGTACTTC. It yields the protein CASSILPGAKNIQYF.

This clone was picked up one time. This rearrangement joins TRBV30 to TRBJ1-1, with D possibly matching TRBD1 (6 bases). The CDR3 has 15 amino acids. Germline CDR1 and CDR2: GTSNPN and SVGIG (reference sequence). Trimming took 0 bases from V and 0 from J, leaving 11 bases between them. CDR3 region: CAWSVRGLMNTEAFF. The CDR3 DNA follows: TGTGCCTGGAGTGTTCGGGGGCTCATGAACACTGAAGCTTTCTTT.

The chain employs TRBV23-1 and TRBJ1-2, with D hard to call. TRBV23-1 qualifies as an ORF whose function is uncertain. The CDR3 length is 14 residues. Between the trimmed V and J ends, which lost 0 bases and 4 bases, there was a span of 9 bases. As DNA, the CDR3 is TGCGCCAGCAGTCAATCCCTCAGCTGCTATGGCTACACCTTC. Translated: CASSQSLSCYGYTF.

The chain recombines TRBV19 with TRBJ1-2, with TRBD1 identical over 10 bases. V lost 3 bases to trimming and J lost 6 bases; unmatched junction nucleotides: 16. CDR3 size: 18 residues. Germline V lookup: CDR1 LNHDA, CDR2 SQIVND (reference sequence). CDR3 DNA: TGTGCCAGTAGTATCCTCGGGACAGGGGATATCTCCATAGATGGCTACACCTTC. Encoded protein: CASSILGTGDISIDGYTF.

The rearrangement uses TRBV11-3 and TRBJ2-5; possibly TRBD1 for D (6 bases). The CDR3 runs to 13 residues. Germline CDR1 is SGHNT and CDR2 is YENEEA. Deletions cut 5 bases from V and 4 bases from J, with 11 bases between. The CDR3 DNA sequence: TGTGCCAGCAGCGCCGGACAGTTAGAGACCCAGTACTTC. Translating it yields CASSAGQLETQYF. Complete variable domain (other parts from reference TRBV11-3 and TRBJ2-5): EAGVVQSPRYKIIEKKQPVAFWCNPISGHNTLYWYLQNLGQGPELLIRYENEEAVDDSQLPKDRFSAERLKGVDSTLKIQPAELGDSAVYLCASSAGQLETQYFGPGTRLLVL.

Of note for this clone: This sample also contains other DNA sequences that code for the same CDR3. The chain has TRBV19 and TRBJ2-3; D uncertain. Germline V gives CDR1 LNHDA, CDR2 SQIVND (reference sequence). Trimming removed 3 bases from V and 2 bases from J, with 9 bases in between. The CDR3 spans 14 residues. CDR3 amino acids: CASSIGGLTDTQYF. CDR3 DNA sequence: TGTGCCAGTAGTATTGGCGGCCTCACAGATACGCAGTATTTT.

The chain has TRBV5-1 and TRBJ1-1; tentatively, D is TRBD1 (5 bases). CDR3 length: 15 residues. In germline, CDR1 is SGHRS, CDR2 YFSETQ. V was cut by 0 bases and J by 0 bases, with 9 bases left in between. In nucleotides, the CDR3 is TGCGCCAGCAGCTTGGCCTCAGGGTTGAACACTGAAGCTTTCTTT. Translating it yields CASSLASGLNTEAFF.

J is TRBJ2-7 and V is TRBV7-9; D is perhaps TRBD2 (6 bases). Germline loops: CDR1 SEHNR, CDR2 FQNEAQ (reference sequence). The CDR3 loop spans 14 amino acids. Between the trimmed V and J ends, which lost 5 bases and 2 bases, there was a span of 13 bases. CDR3 loop: CASSQGLSAYEQYF. In nucleotides, the CDR3 is TGTGCCAGCAGCCAGGGACTGTCGGCCTACGAGCAGTACTTC. Supplemented by reference TRBV7-9 and TRBJ2-7, the full variable domain reads DTGVSQNPRHKITKRGQNVTFRCDPISEHNRLYWYRQTLGQGPEFLTYFQNEAQLEKSRLLSDRFSAERPKGSFSTLEIQRTEQGDSAMYLCASSQGLSAYEQYFGPGTRLTVT.

The rearrangement uses TRBV29-1 and TRBJ2-7; D gene unclear. The CDR3 has 12 amino acids. The germline gives CDR1 SQVTM, CDR2 ANQGSEA. The ends were cut back, 1 base at V and 2 bases at J, with 6 bases in the middle. The CDR3 sequence: CSVEGTAYEQYF. DNA of the CDR3: TGCAGCGTTGAAGGGACCGCCTACGAGCAGTACTTC.

This chain joins TRBV19 and TRBJ1-4, with TRBD1 as a possible D gene (6 bases). This CDR3 is built from 14 residues. Germline assignment: CDR1 LNHDA and CDR2 SQIVND (reference sequence). V was shortened by 4 bases and J by 6 bases, with 12 bases between the two germline ends. CDR3 nucleotide sequence: TGTGCCAGTAGTAAGAGGGGGGCGGATGAAAAACTGTTTTTT. It codes for CASSKRGADEKLFF. Variable domain in full (rest from reference TRBV19 and TRBJ1-4): DGGITQSPKYLFRKEGQNVTLSCEQNLNHDAMYWYRQDPGQGLRLIYYSQIVNDFQKGDIAEGYSVSREKKESFPLTVTSAQKNPTAFYLCASSKRGADEKLFFGSGTQLSVL.

The V call is TRBV11-2, the J call TRBJ2-3, with no clear D. The V gene lost 5 bases and the J gene lost 6 bases, with 15 bases spanning the gap. The CDR3 spans 14 residues. The germline gives CDR1 SGHAT, CDR2 FQNNGV. This chain's CDR3 is CASSPHSLGDTQYF. CDR3 DNA sequence: TGTGCCAGCAGCCCTCACAGCCTTGGGGATACGCAGTATTTT. Looking up the rest from reference TRBV11-2 and TRBJ2-3 gives the full variable domain: EAGVAQSPRYKIIEKRQSVAFWCNPISGHATLYWYQQILGQGPKLLIQFQNNGVVDDSQLPKDRFSAERLKGVDSTLKIQPAKLEDSAVYLCASSPHSLGDTQYFGPGTRLTVL.

The CDR3 sequence is CASSSRVAHGYTF. The CDR3 DNA follows: TGTGCCAGTAGTTCCCGGGTCGCCCATGGCTACACCTTC. This sequence joins TRBV19 and TRBJ1-2; no clear D gene. Per the germline V gene, CDR1 is LNHDA and CDR2 is SQIVND (reference sequence). This CDR3 is 13 amino acids long. V lost 5 bases, J lost 6 bases, and 13 bases lay in between.

The CDR3 region is CASSPTRNSYNEQFF. The CDR3 region has the DNA TGTGCCAGCAGCCCTACTAGGAACTCCTACAATGAGCAGTTCTTC. The chain couples TRBV7-3 to TRBJ2-1; the D gene is possibly TRBD2 (5 bases). Trimming stripped 5 bases from V and 0 bases from J, with 11 bases between. The CDR3 consists of 15 residues. CDR1 and CDR2 (germline): SGHTA, FQGTGA.